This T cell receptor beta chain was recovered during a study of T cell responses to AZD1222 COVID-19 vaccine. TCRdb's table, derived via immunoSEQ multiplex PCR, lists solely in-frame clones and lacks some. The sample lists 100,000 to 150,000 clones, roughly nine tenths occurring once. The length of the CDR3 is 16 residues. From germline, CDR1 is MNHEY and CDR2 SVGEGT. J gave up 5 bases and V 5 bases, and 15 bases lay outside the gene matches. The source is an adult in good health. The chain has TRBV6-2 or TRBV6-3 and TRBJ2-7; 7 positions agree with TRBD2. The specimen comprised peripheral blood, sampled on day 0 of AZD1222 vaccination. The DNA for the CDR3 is TGTGCCAGCAGTACACCGGGACTACGAGGTCTGAACGAGCAGTACTTC. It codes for CASSTPGLRGLNEQYF.